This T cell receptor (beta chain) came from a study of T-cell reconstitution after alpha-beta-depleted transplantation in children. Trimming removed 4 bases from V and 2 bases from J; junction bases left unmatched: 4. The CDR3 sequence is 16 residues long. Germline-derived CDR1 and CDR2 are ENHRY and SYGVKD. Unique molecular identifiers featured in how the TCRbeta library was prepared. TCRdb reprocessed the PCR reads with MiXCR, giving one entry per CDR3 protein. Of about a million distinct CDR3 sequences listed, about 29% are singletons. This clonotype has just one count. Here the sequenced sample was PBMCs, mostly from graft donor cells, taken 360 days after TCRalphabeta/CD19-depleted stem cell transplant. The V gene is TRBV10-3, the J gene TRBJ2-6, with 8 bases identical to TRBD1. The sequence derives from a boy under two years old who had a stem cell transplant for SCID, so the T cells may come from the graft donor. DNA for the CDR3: TGTGCCATCAGTGGACAGGGGTACACTGGGGCCAACGTCCTGACTTTC. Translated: CAISGQGYTGANVLTF.